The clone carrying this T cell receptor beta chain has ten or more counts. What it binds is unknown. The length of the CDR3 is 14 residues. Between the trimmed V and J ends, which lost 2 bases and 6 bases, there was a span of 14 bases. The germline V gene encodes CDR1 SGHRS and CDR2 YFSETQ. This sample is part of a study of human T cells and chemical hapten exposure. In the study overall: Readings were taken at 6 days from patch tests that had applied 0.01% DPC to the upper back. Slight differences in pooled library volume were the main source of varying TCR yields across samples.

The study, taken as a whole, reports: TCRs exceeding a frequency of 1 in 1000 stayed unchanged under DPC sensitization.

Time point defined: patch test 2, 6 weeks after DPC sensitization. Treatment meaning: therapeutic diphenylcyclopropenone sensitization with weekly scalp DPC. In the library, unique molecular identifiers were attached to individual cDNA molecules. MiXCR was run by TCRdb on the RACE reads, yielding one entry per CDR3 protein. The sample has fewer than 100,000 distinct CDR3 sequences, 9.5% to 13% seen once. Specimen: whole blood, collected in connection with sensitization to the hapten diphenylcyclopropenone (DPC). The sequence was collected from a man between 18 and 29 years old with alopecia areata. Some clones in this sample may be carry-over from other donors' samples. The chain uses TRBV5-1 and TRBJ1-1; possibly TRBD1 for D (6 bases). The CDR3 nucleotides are TGCGCCAGCAGCTTACAGGGCCGCGGCTCTGAAGCTTTCTTT. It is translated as CASSLQGRGSEAFF. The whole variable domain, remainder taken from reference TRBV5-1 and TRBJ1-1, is KAGVTQTPRYLIKTRGQQVTLSCSPISGHRSVSWYQQTPGQGLQFLFEYFSETQRNKGNFPGRFSGRQFSNSRSEMNVSTLELGDSALYLCASSLQGRGSEAFFGQGTRLTVV.